This T cell receptor beta chain was sequenced for a study of response to subunit inactivated influenza vaccine. Study results and limitations: Authors suggested seasonal influenza vaccinations each recruit few new T cells.

From germline, CDR1 is LGHNA and CDR2 YSLEER. V was shortened by 0 bases and J by 8 bases, with 11 bases between the two germline ends. The CDR3 is 14 residues long. TCRdb recomputed calls from the RT-PCR reads with MiXCR, one row per CDR3 protein. This sample has around 710,000 distinct CDR3 sequences, with around 14% found just once. Note on this clonotype: Its antigen is currently unknown.

This specimen consisted of PBMCs from blood, obtained less than 15 days before vaccination. This sequence joins TRBV4-3 and TRBJ2-1; D ambiguous. The sequence was obtained from a man between 45 and 60 years old who received an inactivated influenza vaccine. The CDR3 DNA follows: TGCGCCAGCAGCCAAGATTTTGGCGACCATGAGCAGTTCTTC. Encoded protein: CASSQDFGDHEQFF.